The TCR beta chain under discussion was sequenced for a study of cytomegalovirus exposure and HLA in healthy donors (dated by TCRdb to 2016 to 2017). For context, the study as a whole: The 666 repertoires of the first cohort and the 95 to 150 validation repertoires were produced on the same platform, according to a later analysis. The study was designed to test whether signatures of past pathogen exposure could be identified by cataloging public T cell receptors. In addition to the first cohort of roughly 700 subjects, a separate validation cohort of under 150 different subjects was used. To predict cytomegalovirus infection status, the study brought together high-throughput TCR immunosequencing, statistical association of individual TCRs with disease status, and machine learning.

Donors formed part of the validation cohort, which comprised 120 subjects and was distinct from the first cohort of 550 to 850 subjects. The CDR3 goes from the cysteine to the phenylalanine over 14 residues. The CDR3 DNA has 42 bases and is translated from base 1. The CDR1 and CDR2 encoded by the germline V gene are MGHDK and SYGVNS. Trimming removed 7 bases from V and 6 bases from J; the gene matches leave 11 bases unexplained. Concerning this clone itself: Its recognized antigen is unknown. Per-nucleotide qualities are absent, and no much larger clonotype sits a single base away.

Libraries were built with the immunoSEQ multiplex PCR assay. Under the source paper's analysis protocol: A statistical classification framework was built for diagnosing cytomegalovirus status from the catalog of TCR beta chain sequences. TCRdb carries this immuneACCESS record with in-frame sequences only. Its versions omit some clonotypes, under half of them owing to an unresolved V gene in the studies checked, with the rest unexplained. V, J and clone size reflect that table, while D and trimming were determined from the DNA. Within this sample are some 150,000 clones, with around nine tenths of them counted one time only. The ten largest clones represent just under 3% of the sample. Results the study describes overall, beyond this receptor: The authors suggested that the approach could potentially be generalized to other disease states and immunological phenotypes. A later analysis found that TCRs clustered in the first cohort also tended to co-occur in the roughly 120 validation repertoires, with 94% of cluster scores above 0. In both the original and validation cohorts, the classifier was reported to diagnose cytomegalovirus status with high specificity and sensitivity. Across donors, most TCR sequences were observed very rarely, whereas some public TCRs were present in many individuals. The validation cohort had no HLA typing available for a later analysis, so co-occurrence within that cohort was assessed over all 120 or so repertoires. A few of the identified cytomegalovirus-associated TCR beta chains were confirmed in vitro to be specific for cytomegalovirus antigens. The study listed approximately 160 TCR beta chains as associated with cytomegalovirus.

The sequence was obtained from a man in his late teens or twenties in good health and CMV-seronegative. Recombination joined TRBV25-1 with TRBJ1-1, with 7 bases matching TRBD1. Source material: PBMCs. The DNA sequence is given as TGTGCCAGCAACAACAGGGGAGGAGAGGCTGAAGCTTTCTTT. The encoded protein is CASNNRGGEAEAFF.